Described below is a single T cell receptor (beta chain) sequence and its context. Its antigen is as yet unknown. From germline, CDR1 is ENHRY and CDR2 SYGVKD. The trim removed 0 bases at V and 6 bases at J, leaving 1 base unmatched. The CDR3 spans 16 residues. TEMRA cells were FACS-enriched and CD8+ and CD4+ T cells negatively isolated. This sample was included in a study of CD8 T cells in Susac syndrome. Study-wide points: The study conceded that relatively few individuals underwent its TCR sequencing and HLA analysis.

cDNA came from roughly 0.47 to 1 ug RNA primed by random hexamers. Multiplex immunoSEQ PCR targeted 54 Vbeta and 13 Jbeta TCR beta segments. TCRdb fed the immunoSEQ multiplex PCR reads into MiXCR, producing one record per CDR3 protein. This sample carries around 300,000 distinct CDR3 sequences, roughly 85% of them seen once, and the ten largest clones take around 0.22%. The origin of this receptor is a human donor with multiple sclerosis. Sequencing used CD8+ T cells from PBMCs. The chain joins TRBV10-3 to TRBJ2-1; 14 bases align to TRBD2. The CDR3 here is CAISESTSGRANEQFF. CDR3 nucleotides: TGTGCCATCAGTGAGTCGACTAGCGGGAGGGCCAATGAGCAGTTCTTC.